This T cell receptor beta chain was identified during a study of PD-L1 blockade in urothelial cancer. Overall study: Male patients with bladder-origin urothelial cancer numbered about 85% of the 29.

Sampling of each patient yielded between 1 and 8 specimens, collected pretreatment and on-treatment. The repertoire was sequenced with immunoSEQ multiplex PCR; TCRdb's copy has only in-frame clones and lacks some. The sample holds 14,000 to 15,000 clones; approximately 88% are singletons and the top ten take nearly 15%. This CDR3 comprises 12 residues. CDR1 and CDR2 (germline): SNHLY, FYNNEI. The chain uses TRBV2 and TRBJ2-5, with 10 nucleotides matching TRBD2. This material consisted of PBMCs, taken around atezolizumab (anti-PD-L1) treatment. The clonotype originates from a man aged 70 or older with urothelial cancer. This CDR3 is CVSVSGGETQYF. CDR3 in DNA: TGTGTCTCAGTTAGCGGGGGGGAGACCCAGTACTTC.